This TCR beta chain was recorded in a study of OX40 agonist ivuxolimab in advanced cancers. Overall study: Partial responses occurred in three patients (one hepatocellular carcinoma, two cutaneous melanoma). General observations from the study: Partial responders receiving 0.1-3.0 mg/kg showed among the lowest clonal expansion. Expanded clones tended on average to be more numerous among CD8+ T cells than CD4+.

J lost 0 bases, V lost 8 bases, and 12 bases had no gene match. The germline gives CDR1 MDHEN, CDR2 SYDVKM. The CDR3 consists of 17 residues. This table comes from immunoSEQ multiplex PCR, and its TCRdb copy is limited to in-frame clones, with some not included. The sample consists of approximately 32,000 clones, 84% of them appearing once. Concerning this clone: Its antigen is not known.

The receptor was isolated from an adult with an advanced solid tumor such as melanoma, head and neck, liver or kidney cancer. The J gene is TRBJ2-4, the V gene TRBV28, with 8 bases lining up with TRBD1. The sample consisted of CD4+ or CD8+ T cells sorted from blood, taken in a trial of the OX40 agonist ivuxolimab. CDR3 loop: CASGGTGYTIAKNIQYF. In nucleotides, the CDR3 is TGTGCCAGCGGCGGGACAGGATACACCATAGCCAAAAACATTCAGTACTTC.